This TCR beta chain stems from a study of CD8 T cells in Susac syndrome. Study-wide results and caveats: The authors acknowledged that their TCR sequencing and HLA analysis involved a relatively small number of individuals.

As regards this clonotype: Its specificity is unknown.

Random hexamers were used to reverse transcribe an amount of roughly 0.45 to 1 ug RNA. From the immunoSEQ multiplex PCR reads, TCRdb called clonotypes with MiXCR, one entry per CDR3 protein. The sample holds about 200,000 distinct CDR3 sequences, 90% to 96% seen once. The multiple sclerosis control cohort comprised treatment-naive individuals presenting with stable or active relapsing-remitting disease. The sequence came from a human donor with multiple sclerosis. The sequencing sample was made of CD4+ T cells from PBMCs.

The CDR3 DNA reads TGTGCCAGCTCTCACACCTCCTACGAGCAGTACTTC. This encodes CASSHTSYEQYF. The chain recombines TRBV18 with TRBJ2-7, with D hard to call. The CDR3 runs 12 residues. V lost 6 bases and J lost 0, with 6 bases in between. Germline V CDR1 and CDR2: KGHSH, LQKENI.